This T cell receptor beta chain was captured in a study of T cells after posttransplantation cyclophosphamide. Sequencing was performed with immunoSEQ multiplex PCR; in TCRdb, only in-frame clones are kept and a portion is missing. The sample contains 3,500 to 5,500 clones, 82% of which appear only once. Overall study findings and caveats: Skin or GI-infiltrating T cells shared few TRB sequences with blood. After PTCy, TRB diversity resembled that of CNI/methotrexate controls.

Germline V gene lookup returns CDR1 MNHEY and CDR2 SMNVEV (reference sequence). The CDR3 is made up of 16 amino acids. V dropped 6 bases and J dropped 4; count of bases not matched to a gene: 12. This clone showed up just once. The antigen is not known. Control samples came 1 year after myeloablative marrow transplants with methotrexate plus calcineurin inhibitor. The chain links TRBV27 to TRBJ2-7, with 10 positions matching TRBD2. This receptor was identified in a male patient aged 35-50 years who received an allogeneic stem cell transplant from an unrelated donor, was CMV-positive, and had chronic GVHD only. Some T cells may have originated in the graft donor. The starting material was PBMCs, obtained after an allogeneic stem cell transplant with a calcineurin inhibitor and methotrexate. CDR3 in amino acids: CASRESSGRIEYEQYF. The DNA of the CDR3 is TGTGCCAGCAGGGAATCTAGCGGGAGAATTGAATACGAGCAGTACTTC.